Listed here are 17 T cell receptor beta chains from one sample, sequenced in a study of shared T cell receptors in the human thymus. Sequencing was performed with immunoSEQ multiplex PCR; in TCRdb, only in-frame clones are kept and a portion is missing. The sample records hundreds of thousands of clones, 80% to 90% being singletons. The same data also went into a second study, on human thymus T cells.

Input material: thymocytes. These receptors all stem from a girl less than two years old with a congenital heart defect.

In its sample, this clone was seen once. V usage is TRBV20-1 and J usage is TRBJ2-3, with a possible D match to TRBD2 (6 bases). The CDR3 totals 11 residues. Germline V gene lookup returns CDR1 DFQATT and CDR2 SNEGSKA (reference sequence). V gave up 5 bases and J gave up 6 bases, with 9 bases separating them. In DNA, the CDR3 is TGCAGTGCTTCCCGGGGGGATACGCAGTATTTT. The encoded protein is CSASRGDTQYF.

The chain carries TRBV18 and TRBJ1-2, with D possibly TRBD1 on 5 matching bases. Germline lookup yields CDR1 KGHSH and CDR2 LQKENI. Trimming pared 6 bases from V and 6 bases from J, leaving 23 bases between. The CDR3 is 16 residues long. The CDR3 bases are TGTGCCAGCTCCCAAGCTCCCGGGACTTCGCGAAATGGCTACACCTTC. It specifies CASSQAPGTSRNGYTF. The whole variable domain, remainder taken from reference TRBV18 and TRBJ1-2, is NAGVMQNPRHLVRRRGQEARLRCSPMKGHSHVYWYRQLPEEGLKFMVYLQKENIIDESGMPKERFSAEFPKEGPSILRIQQVVRGDSAAYFCASSQAPGTSRNGYTFGSGTRLTVV.

The chain is built from TRBV7-9 and TRBJ2-7, with a possible D match to TRBD1 (5 bases). Germline V lookup: CDR1 SEHNR, CDR2 FQNEAQ (reference sequence). The CDR3 consists of 13 residues. The germline V and J ends were trimmed by 5 bases and 3 bases, with 11 bases remaining between them. CDR3 loop: CASSPRDLYEQYF. CDR3 coding DNA: TGTGCCAGCAGCCCCAGGGATCTCTACGAGCAGTACTTC. Complete variable domain (other parts from reference TRBV7-9 and TRBJ2-7): DTGVSQNPRHKITKRGQNVTFRCDPISEHNRLYWYRQTLGQGPEFLTYFQNEAQLEKSRLLSDRFSAERPKGSFSTLEIQRTEQGDSAMYLCASSPRDLYEQYFGPGTRLTVT.

This chain connects TRBV27 to TRBJ1-1; a weak D match, TRBD1 (5 bases). The germline CDR1 and CDR2 sequences are MNHEY and SMNVEV (reference sequence). With 8 bases removed from V and 7 bases from J, the gap between germline ends came to 17 bases. This CDR3 comprises 13 residues. The CDR3 reads CASGPPGGFEAFF. DNA of the CDR3: TGTGCCAGCGGGCCGCCTGGGGGGTTTGAAGCTTTCTTT.

The V and J genes are TRBV28 and TRBJ2-2; 7 nucleotides agree with TRBD1. This CDR3 is built from 11 residues. Germline V gives CDR1 MDHEN, CDR2 SYDVKM. The CDR3 sequence is CAHQGAGELFF. DNA for the CDR3: TGTGCACACCAGGGGGCCGGGGAGCTGTTTTTT. The full variable domain, rest sourced from reference TRBV28 and TRBJ2-2, is DVKVTQSSRYLVKRTGEKVFLECVQDMDHENMFWYRQDPGLGLRLIYFSYDVKMKEKGDIPEGYSVSREKKERFSLILESASTNQTSMYLCAHQGAGELFFGEGSRLTVL.

The chain employs TRBV9 and TRBJ1-5; 7 bases line up with TRBD1. The CDR3 sequence is 18 residues long. Trimming removed 1 base from V and 0 bases from J; junction bases left unmatched: 10. The germline V gene encodes CDR1 SGDLS and CDR2 YYNGEE. The CDR3 loop reads CASSVSGTATDSNQPQHF. For the CDR3, the DNA is TGTGCCAGCAGCGTATCTGGGACAGCCACGGATAGCAATCAGCCCCAGCATTTT. Complete variable domain (other parts from reference TRBV9 and TRBJ1-5): DSGVTQTPKHLITATGQRVTLRCSPRSGDLSVYWYQQSLDQGLQFLIQYYNGEERAKGNILERFSAQQFPDLHSELNLSSLELGDSALYFCASSVSGTATDSNQPQHFGDGTRLSIL.

This clone was counted between two and nine times. Other DNA sequences in the same sample also yield this CDR3. This rearrangement joins TRBV5-1 to TRBJ1-2; D is unclear. The CDR3 runs to 13 residues. Germline loops: CDR1 SGHRS, CDR2 YFSETQ. The V end was cut by 0 bases, the J end by 4 bases, with 7 bases between. The CDR3 sequence: CASSLGDSYGYTF. Written as DNA, the CDR3 is TGCGCCAGCAGCTTGGGAGATTCCTATGGCTACACCTTC.

This chain joins TRBV11-2 and TRBJ2-1; 8 bases align to TRBD1. The trim removed 5 bases at V and 2 bases at J, leaving 5 bases unmatched. The CDR3 sequence is 15 residues long. The germline V gene encodes CDR1 SGHAT and CDR2 FQNNGV. CDR3 DNA sequence: TGTGCCAGCAGCCTGGGACAGGAGCCCTACAATGAGCAGTTCTTC. It is translated as CASSLGQEPYNEQFF.

This clone has only a few counts. This sequence joins TRBV12-5 and TRBJ2-7; 9 bases agree with TRBD1. Per the germline V gene, CDR1 is LGHNT and CDR2 is FRNRAP. The CDR3 sequence is 17 residues long. The V gene end was trimmed by 2 bases and the J gene end by 3 bases; junction bases not matched to a gene: 11. The CDR3 loop is CASGLMVRDRGFYEQYF. CDR3 nucleotides: TGTGCTAGTGGTTTGATGGTACGTGACAGGGGGTTCTACGAGCAGTACTTC.

This chain connects TRBV5-1 to TRBJ2-1, with D possibly TRBD1 on 7 matching bases. This CDR3 comprises 16 residues. CDR1 is SGHRS, CDR2 YFSETQ, per germline. V was cut by 3 bases and J by 4 bases, with 17 bases left in between. CDR3 sequence reads: CASSSRAGQFYNEQFF. The CDR3, as DNA: TGCGCCAGCAGCTCTCGGGCGGGACAGTTTTACAATGAGCAGTTCTTC.

This clone came up once. This chain joins TRBV6-5 and TRBJ2-1, with TRBD1 matching over 7 bases. Germline V CDR1 and CDR2: MNHEY, SVGAGI. This CDR3 contains 15 residues. The J segment lost 6 bases and the V segment lost 8 bases, leaving 13 bases of the junction unmatched. CDR3 protein: CASGRSRTGGNEQFF. The CDR3 DNA reads as TGTGCCAGCGGAAGGAGCCGGACAGGAGGCAATGAGCAGTTCTTC.

The chain joins TRBV7-8 to TRBJ2-5, with 12 bases lining up with TRBD2. The CDR3 extends over 19 amino acids. Germline V gene sequence: CDR1 SGHVS, CDR2 FQNEAQ. With 5 bases clipped from V and 5 bases from J, the junction kept 18 bases outside the gene matches. In DNA, the CDR3 is TGTGCCAGCAGCCCGAACGGGGTACTAGCGGGGGGTTTCGGGGAGACCCAGTACTTC. Residues: CASSPNGVLAGGFGETQYF.

This chain uses TRBV2 with TRBJ2-1; D remains ambiguous. In germline, CDR1 is SNHLY, CDR2 FYNNEI. The CDR3 is 14 amino acids. The V gene lost 2 bases and the J gene lost 5 bases, with 10 bases spanning the gap. In DNA form, the CDR3 reads TGTGCCAGCAGTGAACTCGGGTCGGACAATGAGCAGTTCTTC. Translating it yields CASSELGSDNEQFF.

V and J are TRBV28 and TRBJ1-1, with 7 bases identical to TRBD1. J was trimmed by 3 bases and V by 5 bases; bases with no gene match: 15. The CDR3 runs to 17 residues. Germline CDR1 is MDHEN and CDR2 is SYDVKM. CDR3 in amino acids: CASSPPGQGELDTEAFF. The CDR3 DNA is TGTGCCAGCAGTCCTCCTGGGCAGGGGGAGTTGGACACTGAAGCTTTCTTT.

The V and J genes are TRBV2 and TRBJ2-3, with 8 bases that match TRBD1. This CDR3 is built from 13 residues. CDR1 and CDR2 from the germline V gene are SNHLY and FYNNEI. V was pared by 10 bases and J by 6 bases, with 9 bases of the junction left unmatched. The DNA for the CDR3 is TGTGCCAACAAGGACAGGGAAGACGATACGCAGTATTTT. Translated: CANKDREDDTQYF.

This chain connects TRBV7-9 to TRBJ2-3, with 7 positions matching TRBD2. The CDR3 loop spans 17 amino acids. Germline CDR1 reads SEHNR; CDR2 reads FQNEAQ (reference sequence). V gave up 5 bases and J gave up 5 bases; unmatched junction bases: 16. In DNA form, the CDR3 reads TGTGCCAGCAGCGTAGAGACCGGGACTAACCACGGAGATACGCAGTATTTT. Its protein product is CASSVETGTNHGDTQYF.

This chain connects TRBV19 to TRBJ2-7, with D perhaps matching TRBD1 (5 bases). Germline CDR1 is LNHDA and CDR2 is SQIVND (reference sequence). The CDR3 is made up of 17 amino acids. The V end lost 4 bases, the J end lost 3 bases, and 22 bases lay between the germline ends. The CDR3, as DNA: TGTGCCAGTAGTACCTCGACCTCCGAGACAGATTTCTACGAGCAGTACTTC. Encoded protein: CASSTSTSETDFYEQYF. The variable domain in full, completed from reference TRBV19 and TRBJ2-7, reads DGGITQSPKYLFRKEGQNVTLSCEQNLNHDAMYWYRQDPGQGLRLIYYSQIVNDFQKGDIAEGYSVSREKKESFPLTVTSAQKNPTAFYLCASSTSTSETDFYEQYFGPGTRLTVT.